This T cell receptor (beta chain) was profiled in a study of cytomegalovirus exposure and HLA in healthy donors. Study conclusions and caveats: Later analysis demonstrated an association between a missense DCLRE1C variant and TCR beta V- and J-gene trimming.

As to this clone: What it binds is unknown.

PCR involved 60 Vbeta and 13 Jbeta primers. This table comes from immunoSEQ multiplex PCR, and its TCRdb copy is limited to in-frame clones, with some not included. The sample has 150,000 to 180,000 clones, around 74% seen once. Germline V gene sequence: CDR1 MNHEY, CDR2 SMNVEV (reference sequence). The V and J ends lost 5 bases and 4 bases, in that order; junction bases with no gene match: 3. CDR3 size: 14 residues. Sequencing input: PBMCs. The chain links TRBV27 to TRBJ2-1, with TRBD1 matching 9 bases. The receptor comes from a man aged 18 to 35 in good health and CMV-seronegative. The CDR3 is CASSGQGPYNEQFF. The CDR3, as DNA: TGTGCCAGCAGTGGACAGGGGCCTTACAATGAGCAGTTCTTC.